A selection of T cell receptor beta chains follows, all from one sample in a study of cytomegalovirus exposure and HLA in healthy donors. TCRdb's copy holds only in-frame clones and misses some; the assay was immunoSEQ multiplex PCR. Of about 160,000 clones listed, about 96% were seen once; the top ten hold 0.8% to 0.95%. Sequenced input: PBMCs. The receptors stem from a woman aged 18 to 35 in good health and CMV-seronegative. CDR3s include the opening cysteine and the closing phenylalanine or tryptophan. A D gene is named only where the DNA matches it firmly. Clone size, where shown, is once, few, many, or a class for clones that have expanded.

size,V,D,J,DNA,CDR3
.,TRBV5-6,.,TRBJ2-7,TGTGCCAGCAGCTTGGGATTGGGCAGGGGATTATACGAGCAGTACTTC,CASSLGLGRGLYEQYF
.,TRBV5-4,.,TRBJ1-1,TGTGCCAGCAGCGAGGGGAACACTGAAGCTTTCTTT,CASSEGNTEAFF
.,TRBV18,TRBD1,TRBJ2-1,TGTGCCAGCTCACCTGACAGGGTAGGCTCCGAGCAGTTCTTC,CASSPDRVGSEQFF
.,TRBV25-1,TRBD2,TRBJ2-3,TGTGCCAGCGGGGCGGCGGGGGGGAATACGCAGTATTTT,CASGAAGGNTQYF
few,TRBV5-4,.,TRBJ2-7,TGTGCCAGCAGCCTCCCGGCAGGCGAAGAGCAGTACTTC,CASSLPAGEEQYF
.,TRBV4-2,.,TRBJ1-6,TGTGCCAGCAGCTTGCTCAGGGAAAGGTTTTCACCCCTCCACTTT,CASSLLRERFSPLHF
once,TRBV5-8,.,TRBJ1-3,TGTGCCAGCAGCTTGGGAAGACGGACTTCTGGAAACACCATATATTTT,CASSLGRRTSGNTIYF
.,TRBV5-5,TRBD2,TRBJ2-1,TGTGCCAGCAGCTTGGGACTAGCCGGCCGGGGGATCGATGAGCAGTTCTTC,CASSLGLAGRGIDEQFF
.,TRBV7-8,.,TRBJ1-5,TGTGCCAGCAGTCCTAGGAGCAATCAGCCCCAGCATTTT,CASSPRSNQPQHF
once,TRBV7-2,.,TRBJ2-7,TGTGCCAGCAGCTTAGATCGGGGGGCCGTCTACGAGCAGTACTTC,CASSLDRGAVYEQYF
.,TRBV14,.,TRBJ1-5,TGTGCCAGCAGCCTTGACAGCGATCAGCCCCAGCATTTT,CASSLDSDQPQHF
.,TRBV5-1,TRBD1,TRBJ2-7,TGCGCCAGCAGCTTGGTGGTAGGGGGCCAATACGAGCAGTACTTC,CASSLVVGGQYEQYF
.,TRBV7-9,.,TRBJ2-7,TGTGCCAGCAGCTTAACGGCGGGACCCTACGAGCAGTACTTC,CASSLTAGPYEQYF
.,TRBV5-6,.,TRBJ1-4,TGTGCCAGCAGCTCAGGAGGAGTACGGACTAATGAAAAACTGTTTTTT,CASSSGGVRTNEKLFF
.,TRBV6-5,.,TRBJ2-2,TGTGCCGGGCACAGGGTTGGCGACACCGGGGAGCTGTTTTTT,CAGHRVGDTGELFF
.,TRBV6-5,.,TRBJ1-6,TGTGCCAGCAGTTCGGACTCGGGCTCCTATAATTCACCCCTCCACTTT,CASSSDSGSYNSPLHF
.,TRBV5-1,TRBD1,TRBJ1-1,TGCGCCAGCAGCTTGGGGCAGGGGGCATTGGCTTTCTTT,CASSLGQGALAFF
.,TRBV30,.,TRBJ1-3,TGTGCCTGGAATCGTGTAGCCGGAAACACCATATATTTT,CAWNRVAGNTIYF